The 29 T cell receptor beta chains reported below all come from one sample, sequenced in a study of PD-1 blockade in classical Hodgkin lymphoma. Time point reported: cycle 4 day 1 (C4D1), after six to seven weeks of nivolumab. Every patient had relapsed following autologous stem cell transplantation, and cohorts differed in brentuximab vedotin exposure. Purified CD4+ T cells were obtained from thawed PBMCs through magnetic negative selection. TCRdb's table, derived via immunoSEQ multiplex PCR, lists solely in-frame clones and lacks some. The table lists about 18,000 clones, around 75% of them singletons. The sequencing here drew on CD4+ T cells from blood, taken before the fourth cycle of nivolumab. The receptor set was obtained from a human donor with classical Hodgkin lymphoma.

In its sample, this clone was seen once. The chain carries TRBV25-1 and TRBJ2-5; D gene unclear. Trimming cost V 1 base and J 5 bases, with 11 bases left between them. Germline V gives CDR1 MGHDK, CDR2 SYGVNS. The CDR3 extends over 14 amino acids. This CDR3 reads CASSEFAASETQYF. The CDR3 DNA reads TGTGCCAGCAGTGAATTCGCAGCGTCGGAGACCCAGTACTTC.

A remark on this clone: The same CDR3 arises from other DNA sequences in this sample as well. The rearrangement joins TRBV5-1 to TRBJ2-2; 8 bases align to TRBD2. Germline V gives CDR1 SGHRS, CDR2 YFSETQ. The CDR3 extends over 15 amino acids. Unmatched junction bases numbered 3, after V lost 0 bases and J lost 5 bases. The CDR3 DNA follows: TGCGCCAGCAGCTTGGAGGCTAGCGGGACCGGGGAGCTGTTTTTT. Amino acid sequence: CASSLEASGTGELFF.

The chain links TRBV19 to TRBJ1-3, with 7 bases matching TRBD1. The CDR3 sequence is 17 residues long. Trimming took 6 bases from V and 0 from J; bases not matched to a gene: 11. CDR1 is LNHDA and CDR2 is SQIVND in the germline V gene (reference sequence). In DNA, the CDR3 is TGTGCCAGTAGGATCGGGGACAGCGCGTTCTCTGGAAACACCATATATTTT. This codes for CASRIGDSAFSGNTIYF.

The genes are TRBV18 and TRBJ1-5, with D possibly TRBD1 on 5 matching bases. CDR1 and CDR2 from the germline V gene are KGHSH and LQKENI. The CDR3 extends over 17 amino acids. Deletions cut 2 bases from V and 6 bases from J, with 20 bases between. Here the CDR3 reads CASSPSPGTLLLQPQHF. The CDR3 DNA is TGTGCCAGCTCACCATCACCCGGGACTCTCCTACTTCAGCCCCAGCATTTT.

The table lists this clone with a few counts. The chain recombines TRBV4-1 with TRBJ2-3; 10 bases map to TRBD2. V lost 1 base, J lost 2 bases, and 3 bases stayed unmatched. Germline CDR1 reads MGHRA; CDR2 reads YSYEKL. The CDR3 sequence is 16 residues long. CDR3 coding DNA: TGCGCCAGCAGCCAAGGGCTAGCGGGAGTCACAGATACGCAGTATTTT. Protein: CASSQGLAGVTDTQYF.

The CDR3 coding sequence is TGTGCCAGTAGTAGTAACAGCCTTTGGGACACAGATACGCAGTATTTT. Its protein product is CASSSNSLWDTDTQYF. The rearrangement joins TRBV19 to TRBJ2-3; D unresolved. Looked up from germline, CDR1 is LNHDA and CDR2 is SQIVND (reference sequence). Between the trimmed V and J ends, which lost 4 bases and 2 bases, there was a span of 16 bases. This CDR3 is 16 amino acids long.

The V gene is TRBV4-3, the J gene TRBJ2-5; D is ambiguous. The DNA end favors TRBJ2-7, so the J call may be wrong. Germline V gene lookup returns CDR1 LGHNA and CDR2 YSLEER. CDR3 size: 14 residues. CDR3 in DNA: TGCGCCAGCAGCCAAGACCAGACTGCTGCCGAGCAGTACTTC. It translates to CASSQDQTAAEQYF.

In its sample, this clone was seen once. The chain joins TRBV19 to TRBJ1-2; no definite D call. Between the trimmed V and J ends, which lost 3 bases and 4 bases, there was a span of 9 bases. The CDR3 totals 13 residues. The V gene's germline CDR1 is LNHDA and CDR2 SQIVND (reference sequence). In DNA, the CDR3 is TGTGCCAGTAGTATCCGAGGTCTCTATGGCTACACCTTC. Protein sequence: CASSIRGLYGYTF.

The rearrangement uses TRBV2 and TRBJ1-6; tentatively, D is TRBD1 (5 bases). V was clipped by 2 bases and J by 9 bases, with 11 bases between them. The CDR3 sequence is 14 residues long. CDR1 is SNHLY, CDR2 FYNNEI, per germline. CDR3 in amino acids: CASSEQGESSPLHF. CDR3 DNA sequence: TGTGCCAGCAGTGAACAGGGCGAGAGTTCACCCCTCCACTTT.

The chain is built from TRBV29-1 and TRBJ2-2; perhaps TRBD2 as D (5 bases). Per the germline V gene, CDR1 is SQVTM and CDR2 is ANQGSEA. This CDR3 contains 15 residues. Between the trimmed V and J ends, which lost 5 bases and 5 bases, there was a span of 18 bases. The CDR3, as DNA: TGCAGCGTTTCGTGGGCCCCTAGCTATACCGGGGAGCTGTTTTTT. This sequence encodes CSVSWAPSYTGELFF.

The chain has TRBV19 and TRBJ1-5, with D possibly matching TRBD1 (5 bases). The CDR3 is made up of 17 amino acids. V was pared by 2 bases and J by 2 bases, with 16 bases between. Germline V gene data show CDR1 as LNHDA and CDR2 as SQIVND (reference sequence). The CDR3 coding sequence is TGTGCCAGTAGTATACTCTACGGGGACCTAGGCAATCAGCCCCAGCATTTT. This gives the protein CASSILYGDLGNQPQHF.

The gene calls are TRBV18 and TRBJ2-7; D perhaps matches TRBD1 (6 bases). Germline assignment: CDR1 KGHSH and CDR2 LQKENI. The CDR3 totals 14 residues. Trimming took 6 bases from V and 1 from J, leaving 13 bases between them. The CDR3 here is CASSRAGQSYEQYF. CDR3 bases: TGTGCCAGCTCCCGAGCCGGACAGTCCTACGAGCAGTACTTC.

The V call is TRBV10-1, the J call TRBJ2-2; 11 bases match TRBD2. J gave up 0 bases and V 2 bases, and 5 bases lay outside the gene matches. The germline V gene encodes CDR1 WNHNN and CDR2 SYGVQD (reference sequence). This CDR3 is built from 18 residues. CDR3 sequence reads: CASSEPLAGGPNTGELFF. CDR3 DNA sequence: TGCGCCAGCAGTGAGCCTCTAGCGGGGGGCCCGAACACCGGGGAGCTGTTTTTT.

For the CDR3, the DNA is TGTGCCAGCAGCCTTCGGACTAGTTGGGGGGGTGCAGATACGCAGTATTTT. As protein: CASSLRTSWGGADTQYF. The rearrangement links TRBV5-5 to TRBJ2-3; 7 bases agree with TRBD2. The length of the CDR3 is 17 residues. Germline lookup yields CDR1 SGHKS and CDR2 YYEKEE (reference sequence). Germline trimming cut 4 bases from V and 4 bases from J; bases unmatched to any gene: 15.

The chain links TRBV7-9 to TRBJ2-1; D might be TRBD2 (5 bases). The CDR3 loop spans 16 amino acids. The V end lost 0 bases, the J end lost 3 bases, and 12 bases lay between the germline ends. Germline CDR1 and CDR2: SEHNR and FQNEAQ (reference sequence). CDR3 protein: CASSLAWENRYNEQFF. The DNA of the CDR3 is TGTGCCAGCAGCTTAGCGTGGGAGAACCGCTACAATGAGCAGTTCTTC.

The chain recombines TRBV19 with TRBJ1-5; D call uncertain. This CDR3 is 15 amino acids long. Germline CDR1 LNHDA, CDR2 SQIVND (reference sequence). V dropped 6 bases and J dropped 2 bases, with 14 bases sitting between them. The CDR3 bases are TGTGCCAGTAGAGATGGTTGGGGAGGCAATCAGCCCCAGCATTTT. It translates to CASRDGWGGNQPQHF.

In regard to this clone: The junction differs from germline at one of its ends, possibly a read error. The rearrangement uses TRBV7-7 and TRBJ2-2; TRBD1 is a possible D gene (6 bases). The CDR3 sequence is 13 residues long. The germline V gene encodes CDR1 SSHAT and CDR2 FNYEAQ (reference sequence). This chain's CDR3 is CASSPQGGGELFF. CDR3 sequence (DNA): TGTGCTAGCAGCCCACAGGGTGGCGGGGAGCTGTTTTTT. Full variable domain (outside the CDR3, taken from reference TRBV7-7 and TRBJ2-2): GAGVSQSPRYKVTKRGQDVTLRCDPISSHATLYWYQQALGQGPEFLTYFNYEAQPDKSGLPSDRFSAERPEGSISTLTIQRTEQRDSAMYRCASSPQGGGELFFGEGSRLTVL.

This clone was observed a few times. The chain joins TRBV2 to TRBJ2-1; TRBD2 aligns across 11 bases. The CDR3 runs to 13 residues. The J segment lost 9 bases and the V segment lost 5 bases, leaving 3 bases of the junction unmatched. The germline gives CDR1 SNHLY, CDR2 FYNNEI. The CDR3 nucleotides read TGTGCCAGCAGTACTAGCGGGAGCACTGAGCAGTTCTTC. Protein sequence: CASSTSGSTEQFF.

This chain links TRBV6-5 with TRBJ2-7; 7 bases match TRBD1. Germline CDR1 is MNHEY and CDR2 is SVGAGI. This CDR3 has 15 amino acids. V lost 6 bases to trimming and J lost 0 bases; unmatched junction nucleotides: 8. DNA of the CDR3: TGTGCCAGCAGCAAAGACAGGGCGAGCTCCTACGAGCAGTACGTC. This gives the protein CASSKDRASSYEQYV.

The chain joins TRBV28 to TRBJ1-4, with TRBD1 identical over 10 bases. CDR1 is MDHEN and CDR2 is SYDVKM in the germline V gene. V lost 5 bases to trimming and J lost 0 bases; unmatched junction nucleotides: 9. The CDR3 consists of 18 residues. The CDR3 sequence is CASSNTGQGTSTNEKLFF. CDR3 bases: TGTGCCAGCAGTAATACGGGACAGGGGACTTCAACTAATGAAAAACTGTTTTTT.

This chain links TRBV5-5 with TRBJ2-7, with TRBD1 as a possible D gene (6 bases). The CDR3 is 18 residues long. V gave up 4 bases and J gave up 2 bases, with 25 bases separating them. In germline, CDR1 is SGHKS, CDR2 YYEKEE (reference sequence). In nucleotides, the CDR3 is TGTGCCAGCAGCCGGGGACAACCGCGAGGAGCTTATGCCTACGAGCAGTACTTC. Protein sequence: CASSRGQPRGAYAYEQYF.

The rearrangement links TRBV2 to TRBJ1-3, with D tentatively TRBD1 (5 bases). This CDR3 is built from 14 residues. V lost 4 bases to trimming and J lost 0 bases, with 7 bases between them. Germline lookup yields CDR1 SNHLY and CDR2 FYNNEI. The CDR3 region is CASSGQPSGNTIYF. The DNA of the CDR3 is TGTGCCAGCAGTGGACAGCCCTCTGGAAACACCATATATTTT.

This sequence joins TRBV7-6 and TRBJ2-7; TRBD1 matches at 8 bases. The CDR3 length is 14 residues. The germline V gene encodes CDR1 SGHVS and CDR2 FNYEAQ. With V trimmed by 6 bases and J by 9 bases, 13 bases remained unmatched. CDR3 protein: CASSMAGGTSGQYF. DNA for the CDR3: TGTGCCAGCAGTATGGCAGGGGGCACCTCGGGGCAGTACTTC.

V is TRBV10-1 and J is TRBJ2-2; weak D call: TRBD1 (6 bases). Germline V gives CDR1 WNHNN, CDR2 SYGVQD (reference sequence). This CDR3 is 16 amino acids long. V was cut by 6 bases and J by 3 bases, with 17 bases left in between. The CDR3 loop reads CASSRDTLWDTGELFF. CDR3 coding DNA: TGCGCCAGCAGCCGGGACACCCTGTGGGACACCGGGGAGCTGTTTTTT.

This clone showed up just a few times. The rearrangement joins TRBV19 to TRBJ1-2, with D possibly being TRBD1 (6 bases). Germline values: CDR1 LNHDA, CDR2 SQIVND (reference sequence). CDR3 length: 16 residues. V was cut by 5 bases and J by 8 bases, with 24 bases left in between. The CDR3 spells CASSWSITEGGEGYTF. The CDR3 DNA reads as TGTGCCAGTAGTTGGTCGATTACGGAGGGGGGCGAGGGCTACACCTTC.

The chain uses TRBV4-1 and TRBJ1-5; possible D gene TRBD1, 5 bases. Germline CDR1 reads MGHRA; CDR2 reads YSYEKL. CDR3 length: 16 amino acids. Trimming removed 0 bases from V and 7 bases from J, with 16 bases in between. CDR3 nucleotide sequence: TGCGCCAGCAGCCAAGAGGTGGGGCAGGGAAGGCAGCCCCAGCATTTT. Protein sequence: CASSQEVGQGRQPQHF.

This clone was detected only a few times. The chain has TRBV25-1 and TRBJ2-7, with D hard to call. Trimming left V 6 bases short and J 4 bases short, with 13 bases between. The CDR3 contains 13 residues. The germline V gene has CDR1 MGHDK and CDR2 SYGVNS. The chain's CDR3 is CASSENGWYEQYF. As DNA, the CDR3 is TGTGCCAGCAGCGAGAATGGTTGGTACGAGCAGTACTTC.

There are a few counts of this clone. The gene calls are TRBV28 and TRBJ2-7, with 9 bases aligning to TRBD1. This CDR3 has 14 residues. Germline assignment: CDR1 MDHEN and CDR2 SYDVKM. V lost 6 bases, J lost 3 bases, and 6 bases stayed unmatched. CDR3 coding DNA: TGTGCCAGCAGGAGGGACAGGGCAATCTACGAGCAGTACTTC. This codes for CASRRDRAIYEQYF.

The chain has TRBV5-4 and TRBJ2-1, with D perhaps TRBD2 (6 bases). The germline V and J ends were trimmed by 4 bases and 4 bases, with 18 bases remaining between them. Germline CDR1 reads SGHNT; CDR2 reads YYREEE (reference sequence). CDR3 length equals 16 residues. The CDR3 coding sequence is TGTGCCAGCAGCCCGGTGGGGGTTGGACTATACAATGAGCAGTTCTTC. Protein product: CASSPVGVGLYNEQFF. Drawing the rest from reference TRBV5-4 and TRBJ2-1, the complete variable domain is ETGVTQSPTHLIKTRGQQVTLRCSSQSGHNTVSWYQQALGQGPQFIFQYYREEENGRGNFPPRFSGLQFPNYSSELNVNALELDDSALYLCASSPVGVGLYNEQFFGPGTRLTVL.